This T cell receptor (beta chain) was sequenced during a study of blood T cell repertoires in COVID-19. Across the study: Whether acute or convalescent, the COVID-19 samples came from the United States, Italy and Spain. T cells, B-cell-depleted T cells, or PBMCs provided the cDNA or gDNA that served as material.

Generated by immunoSEQ multiplex PCR, the TCRdb table keeps only in-frame clones and is missing some. This table has 130,000 to 150,000 clones, approximately 85% appearing once. The CDR3 covers 15 residues. Per the germline V gene, CDR1 is SGHRS and CDR2 is YFSETQ. The V end lost 3 bases, the J end lost 3 bases, and 16 bases lay between the germline ends. The V call is TRBV5-1, the J call TRBJ2-7, with D tentatively TRBD1 (5 bases). The receptor was derived from a man in his 70s with acute or convalescent COVID-19. Sequenced input: peripheral blood. The CDR3 reads CASSSAKTVIYEQYF. Here the CDR3 DNA reads TGCGCCAGCAGCTCCGCAAAGACAGTAATCTACGAGCAGTACTTC.